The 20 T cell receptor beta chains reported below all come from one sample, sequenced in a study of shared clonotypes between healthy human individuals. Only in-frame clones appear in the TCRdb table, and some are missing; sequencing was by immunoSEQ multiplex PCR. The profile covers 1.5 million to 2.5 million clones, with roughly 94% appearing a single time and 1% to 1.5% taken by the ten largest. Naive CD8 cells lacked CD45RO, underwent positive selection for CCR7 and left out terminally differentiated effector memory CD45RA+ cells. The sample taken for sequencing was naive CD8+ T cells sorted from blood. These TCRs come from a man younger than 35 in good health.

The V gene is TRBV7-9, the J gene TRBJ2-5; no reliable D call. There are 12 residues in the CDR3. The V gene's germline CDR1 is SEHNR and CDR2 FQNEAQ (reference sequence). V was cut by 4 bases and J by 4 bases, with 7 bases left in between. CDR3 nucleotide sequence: TGTGCCAGCAGCTGGTCGATAGAGACCCAGTACTTC. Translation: CASSWSIETQYF.

DNA of the CDR3: TGTGCCAGCAGTGGAGAATTTGGGACAGGGGACTACGAGCAGTACTTC. This gives the protein CASSGEFGTGDYEQYF. The V and J genes are TRBV25-1 and TRBJ2-7; TRBD1 agrees at 10 bases. The CDR3 extends over 16 amino acids. The V gene's germline CDR1 is MGHDK and CDR2 SYGVNS. Losses at the gene ends were 4 bases for V and 3 bases for J; bases not matched to a gene: 9.

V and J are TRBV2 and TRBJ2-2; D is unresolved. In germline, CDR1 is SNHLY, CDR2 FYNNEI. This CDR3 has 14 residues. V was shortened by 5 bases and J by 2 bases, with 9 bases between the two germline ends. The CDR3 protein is CASSRPANTGELFF. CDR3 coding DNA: TGTGCCAGCAGTAGACCAGCTAACACCGGGGAGCTGTTTTTT.

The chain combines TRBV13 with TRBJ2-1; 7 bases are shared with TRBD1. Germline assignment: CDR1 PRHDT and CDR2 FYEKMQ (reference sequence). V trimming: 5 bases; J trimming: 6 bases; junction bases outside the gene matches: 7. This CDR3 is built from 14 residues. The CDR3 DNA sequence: TGTGCCAGCAGCCACCTTTCAGGGGGCAATGAGCAGTTCTTC. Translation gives CASSHLSGGNEQFF.

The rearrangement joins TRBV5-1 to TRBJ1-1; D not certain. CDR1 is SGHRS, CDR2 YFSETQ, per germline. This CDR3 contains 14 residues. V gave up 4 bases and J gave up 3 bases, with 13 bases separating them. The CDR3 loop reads CASSPGFGDTEAFF. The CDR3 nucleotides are TGCGCCAGCAGCCCGGGATTTGGGGACACTGAAGCTTTCTTT.

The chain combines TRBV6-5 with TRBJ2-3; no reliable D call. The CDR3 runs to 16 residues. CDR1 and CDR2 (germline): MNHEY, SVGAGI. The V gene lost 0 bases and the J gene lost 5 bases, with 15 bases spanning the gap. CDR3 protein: CASSYSLVGGGDTQYF. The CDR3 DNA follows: TGTGCCAGCAGTTACTCATTAGTTGGCGGTGGAGATACGCAGTATTTT.

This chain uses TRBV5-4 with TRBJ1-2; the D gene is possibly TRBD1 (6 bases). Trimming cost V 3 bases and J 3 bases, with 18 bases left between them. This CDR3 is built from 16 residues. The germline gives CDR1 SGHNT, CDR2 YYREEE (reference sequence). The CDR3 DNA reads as TGTGCCAGCAGCTCCGCTTACGACAGGAAGGACTATGGCTACACCTTC. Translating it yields CASSSAYDRKDYGYTF.

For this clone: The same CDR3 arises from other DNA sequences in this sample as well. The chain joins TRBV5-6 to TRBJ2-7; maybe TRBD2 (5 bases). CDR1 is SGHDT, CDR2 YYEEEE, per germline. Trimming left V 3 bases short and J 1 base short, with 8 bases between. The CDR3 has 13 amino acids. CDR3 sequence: CASSSAGSYEQYF. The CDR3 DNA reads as TGTGCCAGCAGCTCGGCGGGTTCCTACGAGCAGTACTTC. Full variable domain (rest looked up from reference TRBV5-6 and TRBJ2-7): DAGVTQSPTHLIKTRGQQVTLRCSPKSGHDTVSWYQQALGQGPQFIFQYYEEEERQRGNFPDRFSGHQFPNYSSELNVNALLLGDSALYLCASSSAGSYEQYFGPGTRLTVT.

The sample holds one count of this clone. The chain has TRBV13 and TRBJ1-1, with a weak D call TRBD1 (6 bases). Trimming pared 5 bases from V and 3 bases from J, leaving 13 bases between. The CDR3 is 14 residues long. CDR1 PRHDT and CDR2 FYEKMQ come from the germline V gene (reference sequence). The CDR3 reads CASSPDRSHTEAFF. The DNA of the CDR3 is TGTGCCAGCAGCCCCGACAGGTCTCACACTGAAGCTTTCTTT.

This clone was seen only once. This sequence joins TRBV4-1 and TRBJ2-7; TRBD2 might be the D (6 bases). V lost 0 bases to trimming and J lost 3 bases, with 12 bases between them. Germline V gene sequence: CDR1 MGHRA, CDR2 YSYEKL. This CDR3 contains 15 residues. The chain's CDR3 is CASSQETPGDYEQYF. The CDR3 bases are TGCGCCAGCAGCCAAGAGACACCGGGAGACTACGAGCAGTACTTC.

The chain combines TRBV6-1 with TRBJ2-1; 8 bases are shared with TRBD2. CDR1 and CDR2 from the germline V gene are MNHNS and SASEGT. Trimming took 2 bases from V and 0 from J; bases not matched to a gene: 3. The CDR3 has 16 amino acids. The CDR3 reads CASSETGLASYNEQFF. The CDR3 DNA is TGTGCCAGCAGTGAAACCGGACTAGCCTCCTACAATGAGCAGTTCTTC.

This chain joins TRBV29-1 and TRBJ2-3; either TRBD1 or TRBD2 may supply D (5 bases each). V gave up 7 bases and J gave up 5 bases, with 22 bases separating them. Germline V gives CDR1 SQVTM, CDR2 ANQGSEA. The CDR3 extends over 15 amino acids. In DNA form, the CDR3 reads TGCAGCGGGTACCCGGTACTTGGGGCGGGAGATACGCAGTATTTT. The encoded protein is CSGYPVLGAGDTQYF.

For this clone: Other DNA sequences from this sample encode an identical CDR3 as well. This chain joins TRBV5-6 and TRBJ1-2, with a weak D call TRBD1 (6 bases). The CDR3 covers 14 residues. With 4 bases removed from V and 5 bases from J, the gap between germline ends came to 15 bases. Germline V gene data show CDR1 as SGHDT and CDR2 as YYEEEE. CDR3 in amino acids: CASSLGGDYYGYTF. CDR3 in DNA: TGTGCCAGCAGCCTAGGGGGGGATTATTATGGCTACACCTTC.

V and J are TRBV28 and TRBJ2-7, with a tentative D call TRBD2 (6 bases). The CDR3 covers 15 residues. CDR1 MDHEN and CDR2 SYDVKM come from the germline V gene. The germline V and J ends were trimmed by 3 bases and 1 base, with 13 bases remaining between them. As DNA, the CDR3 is TGTGCCAGCAGTTTGGGCGGCGGGGCGTCCTACGAGCAGTACTTC. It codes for CASSLGGGASYEQYF.

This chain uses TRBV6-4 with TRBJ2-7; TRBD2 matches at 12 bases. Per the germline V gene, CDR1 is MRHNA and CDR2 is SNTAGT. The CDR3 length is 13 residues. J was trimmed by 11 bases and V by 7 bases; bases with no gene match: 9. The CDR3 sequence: CASNTGLAGMKYF. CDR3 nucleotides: TGTGCCAGCAACACCGGACTAGCGGGGATGAAGTACTTC.

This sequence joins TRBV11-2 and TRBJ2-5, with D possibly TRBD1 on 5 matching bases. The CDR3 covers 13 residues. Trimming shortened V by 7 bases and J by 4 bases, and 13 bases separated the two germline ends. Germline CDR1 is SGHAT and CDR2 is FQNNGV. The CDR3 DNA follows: TGTGCCAGCAACTCTAGGGGCGGAGAGACCCAGTACTTC. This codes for CASNSRGGETQYF.

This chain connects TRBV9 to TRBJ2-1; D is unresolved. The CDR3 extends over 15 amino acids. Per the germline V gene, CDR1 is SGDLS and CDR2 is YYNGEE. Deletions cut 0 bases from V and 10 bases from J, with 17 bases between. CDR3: CASSVAGGPLWEQFF. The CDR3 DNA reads TGTGCCAGCAGCGTAGCTGGCGGTCCCCTTTGGGAGCAGTTCTTC.

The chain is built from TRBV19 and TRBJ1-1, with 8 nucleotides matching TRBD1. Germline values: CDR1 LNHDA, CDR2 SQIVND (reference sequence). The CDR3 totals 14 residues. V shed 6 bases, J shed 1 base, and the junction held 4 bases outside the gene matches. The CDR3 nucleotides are TGTGCCAGTAGGACCGGGACAGGGAACACTGAAGCTTTCTTT. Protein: CASRTGTGNTEAFF.

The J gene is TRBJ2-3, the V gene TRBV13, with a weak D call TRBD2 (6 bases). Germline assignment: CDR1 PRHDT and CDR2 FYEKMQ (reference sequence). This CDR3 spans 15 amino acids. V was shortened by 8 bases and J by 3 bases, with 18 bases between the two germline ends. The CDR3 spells CASGRRGGGTDTQYF. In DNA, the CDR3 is TGTGCCAGCGGAAGGCGGGGAGGAGGAACAGATACGCAGTATTTT.

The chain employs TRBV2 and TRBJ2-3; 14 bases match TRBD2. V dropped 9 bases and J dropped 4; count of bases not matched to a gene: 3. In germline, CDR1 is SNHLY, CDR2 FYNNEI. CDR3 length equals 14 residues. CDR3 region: CASPGLAGADTQYF. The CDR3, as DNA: TGTGCCAGTCCGGGACTAGCGGGAGCAGATACGCAGTATTTT.